Each of the 16 T cell receptor beta chains below was sequenced from the same sample in a study of T cells in Graves' hyperthyroidism and ophthalmopathy. It was RNA transcripts that yielded the amplified TCR beta CDR3 regions. When the TCR CDR3 underwent first-round RT-PCR, the HTBI primer set was used. One entry per CDR3 protein, called by TCRdb with MiXCR from the multiplex PCR reads. The data show approximately 600,000 distinct CDR3 sequences, with roughly 14% seen just once and 4% to 5.5% held by the top ten. The specimen sequenced was blood. These receptors came from a woman in her forties with Graves' ophthalmopathy.

This clonotype was picked up many times. The V and J genes are TRBV11-2 and TRBJ2-7, with TRBD2 matching over 11 bases. The CDR3 is 20 amino acids. The trim removed 0 bases at V and 0 bases at J, leaving 13 bases unmatched. The V gene's germline CDR1 is SGHAT and CDR2 FQNNGV. CDR3 nucleotide sequence: TGTGCCAGCAGCTTAGACATAGGGACTAGCGGCCTAATCCTCTCCTACGAGCAGTACTTC. This codes for CASSLDIGTSGLILSYEQYF.

This clonotype was recorded many times. The rearrangement joins TRBV20-1 to TRBJ1-2; possible D gene TRBD1, 6 bases. Per the germline V gene, CDR1 is DFQATT and CDR2 is SNEGSKA (reference sequence). This CDR3 has 14 amino acids. V lost 1 base to trimming and J lost 4 bases, with 13 bases between them. The DNA of the CDR3 is TGCAGTGCTAGAGCCCGGGGGCCTATCTATGGCTACACCTTC. Its protein product is CSARARGPIYGYTF.

This clonotype has a handful of counts. The chain is built from TRBV11-2 and TRBJ2-6, with TRBD1 as a possible D gene (6 bases). Between the trimmed V and J ends, which lost 2 bases and 0 bases, there was a span of 17 bases. The CDR3 has 19 residues. The germline gives CDR1 SGHAT, CDR2 FQNNGV. CDR3 in DNA: TGTGCCAGCAGCTTACGGGGAGACAGGATCCCCTCTGGGGCCAACGTCCTGACTTTC. It yields the protein CASSLRGDRIPSGANVLTF.

The V and J genes are TRBV3-1 and TRBJ2-7; D is unresolved. Trimming shortened V by 7 bases and J by 5 bases, and 12 bases separated the two germline ends. CDR3 length equals 12 residues. From germline, CDR1 is LGHDT and CDR2 YNNKEL (reference sequence). For the CDR3, the DNA is TGTGCCAGCACCCGCCAACCCCACGAGCAGTACTTC. It specifies CASTRQPHEQYF.

The V call is TRBV5-1, the J call TRBJ2-5; the D gene could be TRBD1 or TRBD2 (7 bases each). Germline V gives CDR1 SGHRS, CDR2 YFSETQ. The CDR3 covers 16 residues. The V gene lost 0 bases and the J gene lost 2 bases, with 14 bases spanning the gap. CDR3 in amino acids: CASSLALQGGQETQYF. The CDR3 DNA is TGCGCCAGCAGCTTGGCCCTGCAGGGGGGGCAAGAGACCCAGTACTTC.

The rearrangement links TRBV5-1 to TRBJ1-1; D is unclear. V was clipped by 4 bases and J by 1 base, with 8 bases between them. From germline, CDR1 is SGHRS and CDR2 YFSETQ. CDR3 length: 13 residues. The CDR3 sequence: CASSASQNTEAFF. The CDR3 DNA follows: TGCGCCAGCAGCGCCTCACAGAACACTGAAGCTTTCTTT.

This clonotype has a count of ten or more. The J gene is TRBJ2-2, the V gene TRBV19; 13 bases are a match to TRBD2. J gave up 7 bases and V 4 bases, and 6 bases lay outside the gene matches. The CDR3 sequence is 16 residues long. Germline CDR1 LNHDA, CDR2 SQIVND (reference sequence). CDR3 amino acids: CASSRTSGSSYGELFF. As DNA, the CDR3 is TGTGCCAGTAGTAGGACTAGCGGGAGTTCTTACGGGGAGCTGTTTTTT.

This clonotype was recorded many times. The chain recombines TRBV11-2 with TRBJ2-7; no definite D call. Germline V gene data show CDR1 as SGHAT and CDR2 as FQNNGV. The V end lost 5 bases, the J end lost 9 bases, and 14 bases lay between the germline ends. This CDR3 has 12 residues. CDR3 sequence reads: CASSPDSQRQYF. Written as DNA, the CDR3 is TGTGCCAGCAGCCCCGATAGCCAGAGGCAGTACTTC.

The table lists this clonotype with a few counts. The chain has TRBV11-3 and TRBJ1-1; no reliable D call. Germline CDR1 reads SGHNT; CDR2 reads YENEEA. The CDR3 runs to 15 residues. Trimming took 3 bases from V and 4 from J, leaving 15 bases between them. CDR3 residues: CASSLSGGLVTEAFF. The CDR3 DNA sequence: TGTGCCAGCAGCTTGTCGGGAGGGTTGGTCACTGAAGCTTTCTTT.

This clonotype has ten or more counts. This chain uses TRBV12-5 with TRBJ1-5; D remains ambiguous. V was cut by 6 bases and J by 5 bases, with 8 bases left in between. The CDR3 has 12 residues. Germline loops: CDR1 LGHNT, CDR2 FRNRAP. The CDR3 bases are TGTGCTAGTGGGGCCCCCGATCAGCCCCAGCATTTT. This translates into CASGAPDQPQHF.

In this sample, this clonotype turned up many times. The V gene is TRBV27, the J gene TRBJ1-1; TRBD1 matches at 9 bases. The ends lost 3 bases at V and 3 bases at J; junction bases unmatched: 5. The CDR3 is made up of 15 amino acids. Germline-derived CDR1 and CDR2 are MNHEY and SMNVEV (reference sequence). CDR3 bases: TGTGCCAGCAGTTTGACAGGGGGGATGGACACTGAAGCTTTCTTT. It is translated as CASSLTGGMDTEAFF.

This clonotype appeared a few times. The rearrangement links TRBV7-8 to TRBJ2-7; a weak D match, TRBD2 (5 bases). CDR3 length: 14 residues. Trimming cost V 10 bases and J 2 bases, with 18 bases left between them. Germline V gene data show CDR1 as SGHVS and CDR2 as FQNEAQ. CDR3 DNA: TGTGCCACCTCCCCTCCTAGCAGTACCTACGAGCAGTACTTC. Its translation is CATSPPSSTYEQYF.

This clonotype was counted at least ten times. The V gene is TRBV3-1, the J gene TRBJ2-5; maybe TRBD2 (5 bases). Trimming took off 3 bases at V and 2 bases at J, with 10 bases between the two ends. This CDR3 contains 14 residues. The V gene's germline CDR1 is LGHDT and CDR2 YNNKEL (reference sequence). CDR3 in amino acids: CASSQPDLQETQYF. The DNA for the CDR3 is TGTGCCAGCAGCCAGCCGGACTTACAAGAGACCCAGTACTTC.

This clonotype was seen more than once but under ten times. The chain couples TRBV19 to TRBJ1-1, with a weak D call TRBD1 (5 bases). The CDR3 spans 17 residues. Trimming cost V 8 bases and J 8 bases, with 30 bases left between them. Germline-derived CDR1 and CDR2 are LNHDA and SQIVND (reference sequence). The CDR3 sequence: CASRPGGGGRTGGEAFF. The CDR3 nucleotides are TGTGCCAGTCGCCCTGGGGGTGGTGGACGTACCGGCGGGGAAGCTTTCTTT.

This clonotype was seen repeatedly, ten times or more. V gene TRBV7-2 combines with J gene TRBJ1-1, with D possibly being TRBD1 (6 bases). Germline V lookup: CDR1 SGHTA, CDR2 FQGNSA. Trimming removed 6 bases from V and 1 base from J, with 9 bases in between. The CDR3 is made up of 13 amino acids. DNA of the CDR3: TGTGCCAGCAGACCGGGACAGAACACTGAAGCTTTCTTT. This codes for CASRPGQNTEAFF.

This clonotype was observed many times. The chain joins TRBV12-3 or TRBV12-4 to TRBJ1-1, with D perhaps matching TRBD1 (5 bases). The CDR3 has 15 residues. V lost 6 bases, J lost 0 bases, and 14 bases lay in between. Here the CDR3 reads CASSFDRFMNTEAFF. As DNA, the CDR3 is TGTGCCAGCAGCTTCGACAGATTTATGAACACTGAAGCTTTCTTT.